This TCR beta chain was captured by sequencing in a study of OX40 agonist ivuxolimab in advanced cancers. Across the study: Intravenous ivuxolimab was administered to patients every 2 weeks at 0.01 to 10 mg/kg. Three patients, one with hepatocellular carcinoma and two with cutaneous melanoma, responded partially.

Germline assignment: CDR1 MNHEY and CDR2 SMNVEV (reference sequence). The CDR3 runs to 14 residues. In regard to this clone: Its antigen is not identified.

General study points: Clonal expansion from baseline to week 6 occurred in both CD4+ and CD8+ T cells.

Only in-frame clones appear in the TCRdb table, and some are missing; sequencing was by immunoSEQ multiplex PCR. Of 30,000 to 35,000 clones in the sample, around 84% were seen once. This receptor was obtained from an adult with an advanced solid tumor such as melanoma, head and neck, liver or kidney cancer. The source material was CD4+ or CD8+ T cells sorted from blood, sampled in a trial of the OX40 agonist ivuxolimab. The rearrangement links TRBV27 to TRBJ2-5, with a tentative D call TRBD2 (6 bases). The J call could be wrong; TRBJ2-7 is a better fit for the DNA end. CDR3 loop: CASSPGTPQYEQYF. DNA for the CDR3: TGTGCCAGCAGCCCTGGGACTCCTCAGTACGAGCAGTACTTC.